Below, one T cell receptor beta chain is given with its context. Antigen unknown. This CDR3 comprises 16 residues. Germline-derived CDR1 and CDR2 are SQVTM and ANQGSEA. V shed 0 bases, J shed 6 bases, and the junction held 6 bases outside the gene matches. The sample belongs to a study of shared clonotypes between healthy human individuals. In the study overall: The study used three CD4 naive, three CD4 memory, two CD8 naive and one CD8 memory plate per donor. General observations from the study: Generally, naive subsets came out with larger estimated richness than memory subsets. Clonotypes shared by all four donors outscored non-shared clonotypes in generation probability.

Generated by immunoSEQ multiplex PCR, the TCRdb table keeps only in-frame clones and is missing some. The table has 150,000 to 200,000 clones, roughly 91% seen once. This clonotype was sampled from a woman aged 30 to 39 in good health. The V call is TRBV29-1, the J call TRBJ2-1, with 12 bases that match TRBD2. Specimen: naive CD4+ T cells sorted from blood. Specified subset: CD45RA+ positively selected. CDR3 sequence reads: CSVEDQLAGGFNEQFF. The CDR3 nucleotides are TGCAGCGTTGAAGATCAACTAGCGGGAGGCTTCAATGAGCAGTTCTTC.